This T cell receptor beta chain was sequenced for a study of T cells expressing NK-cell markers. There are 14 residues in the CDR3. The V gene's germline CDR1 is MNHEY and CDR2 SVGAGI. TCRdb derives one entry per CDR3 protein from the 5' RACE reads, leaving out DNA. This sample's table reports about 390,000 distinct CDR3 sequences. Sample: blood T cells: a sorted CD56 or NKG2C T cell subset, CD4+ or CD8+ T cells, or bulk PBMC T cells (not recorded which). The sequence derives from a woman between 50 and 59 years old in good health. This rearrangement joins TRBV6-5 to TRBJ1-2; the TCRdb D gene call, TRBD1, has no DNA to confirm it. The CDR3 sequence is CASSPGTGIYGYTF.